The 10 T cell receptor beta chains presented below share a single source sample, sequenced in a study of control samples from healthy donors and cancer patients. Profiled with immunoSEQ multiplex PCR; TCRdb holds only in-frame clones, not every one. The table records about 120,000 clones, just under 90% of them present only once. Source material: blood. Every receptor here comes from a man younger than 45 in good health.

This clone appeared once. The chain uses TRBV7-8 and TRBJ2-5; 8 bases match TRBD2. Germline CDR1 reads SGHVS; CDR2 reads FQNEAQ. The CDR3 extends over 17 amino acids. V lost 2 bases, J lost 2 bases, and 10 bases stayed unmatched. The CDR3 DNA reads TGTGCCAGCAGCTTACGTTCCAGCGGGGGACCTCAAGAGACCCAGTACTTC. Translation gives CASSLRSSGGPQETQYF. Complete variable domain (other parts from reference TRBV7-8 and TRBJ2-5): GAGVSQSPRYKVAKRGQDVALRCDPISGHVSLFWYQQALGQGPEFLTYFQNEAQLDKSGLPSDRFFAERPEGSVSTLKIQRTQQEDSAVYLCASSLRSSGGPQETQYFGPGTRLLVL.

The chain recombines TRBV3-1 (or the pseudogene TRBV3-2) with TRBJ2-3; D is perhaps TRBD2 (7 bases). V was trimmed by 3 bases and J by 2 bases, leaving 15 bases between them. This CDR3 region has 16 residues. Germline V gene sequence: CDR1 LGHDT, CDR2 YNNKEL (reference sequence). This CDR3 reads CASSHYTGGNTDTQYF. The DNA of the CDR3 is TGTGCCAGCAGCCATTACACGGGGGGCAACACAGATACGCAGTATTTT.

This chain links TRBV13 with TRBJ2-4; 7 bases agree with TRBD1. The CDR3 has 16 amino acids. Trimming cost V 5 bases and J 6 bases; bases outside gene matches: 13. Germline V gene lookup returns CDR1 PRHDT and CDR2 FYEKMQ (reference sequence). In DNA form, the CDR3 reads TGTGCCAGCAGCACGATCCGGGACAGCCCCTTAAACATTCAGTACTTC. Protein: CASSTIRDSPLNIQYF.

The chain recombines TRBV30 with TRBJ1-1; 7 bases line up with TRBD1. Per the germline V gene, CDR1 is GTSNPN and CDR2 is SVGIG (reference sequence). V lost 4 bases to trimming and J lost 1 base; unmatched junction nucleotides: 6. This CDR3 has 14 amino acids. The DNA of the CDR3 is TGTGCCTGGACCAGGGGGGGGCCGAACACTGAAGCTTTCTTT. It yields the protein CAWTRGGPNTEAFF.

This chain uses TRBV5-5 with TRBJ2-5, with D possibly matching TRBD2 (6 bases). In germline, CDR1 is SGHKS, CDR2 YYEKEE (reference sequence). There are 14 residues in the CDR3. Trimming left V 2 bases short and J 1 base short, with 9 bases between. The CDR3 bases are TGTGCCAGCAGCTTTGGGGGAGGCCAAGAGACCCAGTACTTC. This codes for CASSFGGGQETQYF.

The CDR3 protein is CASSLLTGANVLTF. In DNA form, the CDR3 reads TGTGCCAGTAGTCTTCTCACTGGGGCCAACGTCCTGACTTTC. The chain has TRBV19 and TRBJ2-6, with D unresolved. The V gene lost 5 bases and the J gene lost 2 bases, with 7 bases spanning the gap. The CDR3 has 14 amino acids. Germline V lookup: CDR1 LNHDA, CDR2 SQIVND (reference sequence).

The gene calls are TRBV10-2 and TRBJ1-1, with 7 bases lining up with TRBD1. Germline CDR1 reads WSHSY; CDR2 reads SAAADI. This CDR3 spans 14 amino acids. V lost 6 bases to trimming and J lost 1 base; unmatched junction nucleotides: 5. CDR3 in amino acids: CASSPRDRNTEAFF. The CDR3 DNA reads TGCGCCAGCAGCCCCCGGGACAGGAACACTGAAGCTTTCTTT.

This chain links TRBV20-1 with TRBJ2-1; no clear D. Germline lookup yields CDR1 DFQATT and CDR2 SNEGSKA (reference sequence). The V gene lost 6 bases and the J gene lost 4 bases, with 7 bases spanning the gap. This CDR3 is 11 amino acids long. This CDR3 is CSAPLYNEQFF. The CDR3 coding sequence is TGCAGTGCCCCGCTATACAATGAGCAGTTCTTC.

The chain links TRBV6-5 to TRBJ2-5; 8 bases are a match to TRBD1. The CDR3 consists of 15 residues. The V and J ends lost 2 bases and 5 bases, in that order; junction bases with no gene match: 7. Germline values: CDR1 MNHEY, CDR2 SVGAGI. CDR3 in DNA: TGTGCCAGCAGTTACAACCCAGGGGGCGATGAGACCCAGTACTTC. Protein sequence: CASSYNPGGDETQYF.

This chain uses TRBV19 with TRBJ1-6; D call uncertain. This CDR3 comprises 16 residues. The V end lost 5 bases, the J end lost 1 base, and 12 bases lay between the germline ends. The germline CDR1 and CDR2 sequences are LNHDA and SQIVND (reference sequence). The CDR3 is CASSDGLGSYNSPLHF. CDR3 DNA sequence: TGTGCCAGTAGTGACGGGTTGGGGTCCTATAATTCACCCCTCCACTTT.